The 10 T cell receptor beta chains reported below all come from one sample, sequenced in a study of T-cell memory formation after mild COVID-19. TCRdb reanalysed the 5' RACE reads using MiXCR and keeps one entry per CDR3 protein. The sample yields around 130,000 distinct CDR3 sequences, about a sixth seen once. Sequencing input: PBMCs or a T cell subset sorted from them (not recorded which). Every receptor here comes from an adult woman who had mild COVID-19 (a few samples of this study predate the infection). Cell type and time point are not known.

The rearrangement links TRBV11-2 to TRBJ2-1, with D maybe TRBD2 (5 bases). Per the germline V gene, CDR1 is SGHAT and CDR2 is FQNNGV. V lost 4 bases to trimming and J lost 2 bases, with 15 bases between them. The CDR3 extends over 16 amino acids. Here the CDR3 reads CASSYRAGGPYNEQFF. The CDR3 bases are TGTGCCAGCAGCTACCGTGCGGGCGGCCCCTACAATGAGCAGTTCTTC.

The chain carries TRBV13 and TRBJ2-2; no firm D call. This CDR3 spans 12 amino acids. Trimming took 0 bases from V and 6 from J, leaving 2 bases between them. The germline CDR1 and CDR2 sequences are PRHDT and FYEKMQ (reference sequence). CDR3 sequence reads: CASSLGPGELFF. The DNA of the CDR3 is TGTGCCAGCAGCTTAGGCCCCGGGGAGCTGTTTTTT.

The V call is TRBV10-3, the J call TRBJ2-2, with D maybe TRBD1 (6 bases). Germline values: CDR1 ENHRY, CDR2 SYGVKD. The CDR3 runs 12 residues. V lost 11 bases to trimming and J lost 4 bases, with 11 bases between them. CDR3 bases: TGTGCCTCACGGGACACCACCGGGGAGCTGTTTTTT. Its translation: CASRDTTGELFF.

A few counts support this clonotype. The V gene is TRBV13, the J gene TRBJ2-1; weak D call: TRBD2 (6 bases). This CDR3 comprises 16 residues. The germline V and J ends were trimmed by 4 bases and 7 bases, with 20 bases remaining between them. In germline, CDR1 is PRHDT, CDR2 FYEKMQ (reference sequence). This CDR3 is CASSWPGTPRANEQFF. In DNA, the CDR3 is TGTGCCAGCAGCTGGCCCGGGACTCCCAGAGCGAATGAGCAGTTCTTC.

The sample holds a few counts of this clonotype. The CDR3, as DNA: TGTGCCAGCAGTTACCGGGGGCGTAACACCGGGGAGCTGTTTTTT. The encoded protein is CASSYRGRNTGELFF. J is TRBJ2-2 and V is TRBV6-2 or TRBV6-3; tentatively, D is TRBD1 or TRBD2 (6 bases each). The length of the CDR3 is 15 residues. Looked up from germline, CDR1 is MNHEY and CDR2 is SVGEGT. V gave up 2 bases and J gave up 2 bases, with 9 bases separating them.

This clonotype has just a few counts. The CDR3 DNA reads TGCGCCAGCAGCTTTGGGACAGGGAAGGAGACCCAGTACTTC. Encoded protein: CASSFGTGKETQYF. The chain links TRBV5-1 to TRBJ2-5; 9 positions agree with TRBD1. V dropped 2 bases and J dropped 5; count of bases not matched to a gene: 4. Germline V CDR1 and CDR2: SGHRS, YFSETQ. The CDR3 is 14 amino acids. The full variable domain, completed using reference TRBV5-1 and TRBJ2-5, is KAGVTQTPRYLIKTRGQQVTLSCSPISGHRSVSWYQQTPGQGLQFLFEYFSETQRNKGNFPGRFSGRQFSNSRSEMNVSTLELGDSALYLCASSFGTGKETQYFGPGTRLLVL.

The V and J genes are TRBV3-1 and TRBJ2-7; 9 bases agree with TRBD2. V gave up 3 bases and J gave up 4 bases; unmatched junction bases: 1. CDR1 and CDR2 (germline): LGHDT, YNNKEL (reference sequence). This CDR3 spans 13 amino acids. CDR3 coding DNA: TGTGCCAGCAGCCAGCTAGCGGGGTACGAGCAGTACTTC. Its translation is CASSQLAGYEQYF.

The table lists this clonotype with a few counts. V and J are TRBV6-5 and TRBJ2-1; 10 bases are shared with TRBD1. CDR3 size: 16 residues. J lost 6 bases, V lost 2 bases, and 7 bases had no gene match. Germline V lookup: CDR1 MNHEY, CDR2 SVGAGI. The CDR3 loop reads CASSYTGDRGSNEQFF. CDR3 nucleotide sequence: TGTGCCAGCAGTTACACGGGGGACAGGGGATCCAATGAGCAGTTCTTC.

The chain joins TRBV27 to TRBJ2-3; 11 bases align to TRBD2. The CDR3 runs 17 residues. Trimming cost V 4 bases and J 1 base; bases outside gene matches: 7. The V gene's germline CDR1 is MNHEY and CDR2 SMNVEV (reference sequence). DNA of the CDR3: TGTGCCAGCAGTTCCTTGGGACTAGCGGAGCGCACAGATACGCAGTATTTT. Protein: CASSSLGLAERTDTQYF.

The rearrangement uses TRBV7-6 and TRBJ2-7; 7 positions match TRBD1. This CDR3 contains 15 residues. The V and J ends lost 5 bases and 5 bases, in that order; junction bases with no gene match: 12. From germline, CDR1 is SGHVS and CDR2 FNYEAQ. The chain's CDR3 is CASSPGTAVVHEQYF. CDR3 nucleotide sequence: TGTGCCAGCAGCCCGGGGACAGCCGTCGTCCACGAGCAGTACTTC.